This is a list of T cell receptor beta chains from one sample in a study of T cell repertoires in cytomegalovirus infection. Using its own MiXCR run on the reads, TCRdb lists one record per CDR3 protein. This sample yields around 250,000 distinct CDR3 sequences, of which 15% to 20% are seen a single time; less than 60% belongs to the top ten. Sequenced input: CD8+ T cells from PBMCs. All receptors derive from a human donor in good health (CMV status not recorded). Some clones in this sample may be carry-over from other donors' samples. Both conserved end residues are part of each CDR3. A D gene is named only where the DNA matches it firmly. Part of the rows lack a size; the others show once, few, many or a class for expanded clones.

abundance	v_gene	j_gene	d_gene	CDR3nt	CDR3aa
NA	TRBV19	TRBJ2-1	NA	TGTGCCAGTAGGCGGCAGGATGACTACAATGAGCAGTTCTTC	CASRRQDDYNEQFF
NA	TRBV28	TRBJ2-5	NA	TGTGCCAGCACCGAACTTGGACCTCAAGAGACCCAGTACTTC	CASTELGPQETQYF
few	TRBV5-1	TRBJ2-7	TRBD1	TGCGCCAGCAGCGCGTTCGGGACAGAAATTCACTACGAGCAGTACTTC	CASSAFGTEIHYEQYF
NA	TRBV7-9	TRBJ2-2	NA	TGTGCCAGCAGCTGGGGGCCCGCGAACACCGGGGAGCTGTTTTTT	CASSWGPANTGELFF
many	TRBV7-9	TRBJ2-2	TRBD1	TGTGCCAGCAGCCCAACCCAGGGGGACACCGGGGAGCTGTTTTTT	CASSPTQGDTGELFF
NA	TRBV6-5	TRBJ2-2	TRBD1	TGTGCCAGCAGTTTCCGGGACAGGAGGAACACCGGGGAGCTGTTTTTT	CASSFRDRRNTGELFF
few	TRBV27	TRBJ2-1	TRBD2	TGTGCCAGCAGTTTATCGTGGGGAGGGAAAAGTGAGCAGTTCTTC	CASSLSWGGKSEQFF
many	TRBV7-9	TRBJ1-5	NA	TGTGCCAGCAGCCCCGACAGGAATAGCAATCAGCCCCAGCATTTT	CASSPDRNSNQPQHF
few	TRBV19	TRBJ1-5	NA	TGTGCCAGTAGTATAGACCCAAGCAATCAGCCCCAGCATTTT	CASSIDPSNQPQHF
few	TRBV4-1	TRBJ2-7	NA	TGCGCCAGCAGCCAAGGAACAGGCCTCTACGAGCAGTACTTC	CASSQGTGLYEQYF
many	TRBV28	TRBJ2-7	TRBD1	TGTGCCAGCAGTTTTTTTATGGGAGACAGGGAGAGCTCCTACGAGCAGTACTTC	CASSFFMGDRESSYEQYF
NA	TRBV7-6	TRBJ2-2	NA	TGTGCCAGCAGCCAAGGGGTCGGGGAGCTGTTTTTT	CASSQGVGELFF
few	TRBV3-1	TRBJ2-3	NA	TGTGCCAGCAGCCAAGGAGCAGATACGCAGTATTTT	CASSQGADTQYF
NA	TRBV7-9	TRBJ1-2	NA	TGTGCCAGCAGCTGGGGGGGACAACCTATCAACTATGGCTACACCTTC	CASSWGGQPINYGYTF
many	TRBV7-9	TRBJ1-5	NA	TGTGCCAGCAGCTTAGGGACGGAGGACAATCAGCCCCAGCATTTT	CASSLGTEDNQPQHF
NA	TRBV29-1	TRBJ1-2	TRBD1	TGCAGCGTCGAGGGACAGGGAACTAACTATGGCTACACCTTC	CSVEGQGTNYGYTF
NA	TRBV20-1	TRBJ2-3	NA	TGCAGTGCTAGAGAGGGGGCATTCAGCACAGATACGCAGTATTTT	CSAREGAFSTDTQYF
few	TRBV5-8	TRBJ1-5	NA	TGTGCCAGCAGCCCGGGACTGATCAATCAGCCCCAGCATTTT	CASSPGLINQPQHF
NA	TRBV19	TRBJ2-7	TRBD1	TGTGCCAGTAGTGCGCGACAGGGGGCCTTCGAGCAGTACTTC	CASSARQGAFEQYF
many	TRBV7-9	TRBJ2-1	TRBD2	TGTGCCAGCAGCATCGGGACTAGAGGTTACAATGAGCAGTTCTTC	CASSIGTRGYNEQFF
few	TRBV19	TRBJ1-5	NA	TGTGCCAGTAAGTGGGACGGTTATAGCAATCAGCCCCAGCATTTT	CASKWDGYSNQPQHF
many	TRBV7-2	TRBJ2-2	NA	TGTGCCAGCAGCCCCGGCGTTTACTACACCGGGGAGCTGTTTTTT	CASSPGVYYTGELFF
many	TRBV20-1	TRBJ1-2	NA	TGCAGTGCTAGAGATCTCCAGAAACCCGAGGACCTCTATGGCTACACCTTC	CSARDLQKPEDLYGYTF
NA	TRBV29-1	TRBJ1-1	NA	TGCAGCGCCCAGGACGGGAACACTGAAGCTTTCTTT	CSAQDGNTEAFF
NA	TRBV20-1	TRBJ2-1	NA	TGCAGTGCTAGTCATCCGACAGAGAATTTCTACAATGAGCAGTTCTTC	CSASHPTENFYNEQFF
many	TRBV7-8	TRBJ2-1	TRBD1	TGTGCCAGCAGCGAAAGGACAGGGTACAATGAGCAGTTCTTC	CASSERTGYNEQFF
few	TRBV6-5	TRBJ2-3	NA	TGTGCCAGCAGTTACTCGAGGACTATCACAGATACGCAGTATTTT	CASSYSRTITDTQYF